The rows below give T cell receptor beta chains drawn from one sample of a study of neurological immune-mediated disorders. TCRdb redid the calling of the 5' RACE reads with MiXCR, one entry per CDR3 protein. The sample carries fewer than 55,000 distinct CDR3 sequences, about 6% recorded once. The sequenced sample consisted of CD4+ T cells from blood. These receptors came from a woman aged 40 to 50 in good health. CDR3s include the opening cysteine and the closing phenylalanine or tryptophan. D genes are given only for firm matches. Size is stated for part of the rows, as once, few or many counts, or as a class when the clone is expanded.

many	TRBJ2-7	TRBV29-1	.	TGCAGCGTTGCGGGACAAGGCTACGAGCAGTACTTC	CSVAGQGYEQYF
many	TRBJ2-7	TRBV10-3	TRBD2	TGTGCCATCAGGGGCGGGGGCGGGAGGTTTTACGAGCAGTACTTC	CAIRGGGGRFYEQYF
.	TRBJ2-5	TRBV5-1	TRBD1	TGCGCCAGCAGCATTAACGGACAGGGAGAGACCCAGTACTTC	CASSINGQGETQYF
many	TRBJ1-5	TRBV4-2	.	TGTGCCAGCAGCCAAGAACCGGGCTTGCAGTTGCCCCAGCATTTT	CASSQEPGLQLPQHF
.	TRBJ2-1	TRBV11-2	TRBD2	TGTGCCAGCAGCTTAGGGTGGGGGGGATACAATGAGCAGTTCTTC	CASSLGWGGYNEQFF
many	TRBJ2-7	TRBV20-1	TRBD2	TGCAGTGCCGCTTGGGCGGGAGGGGCACGGGCCTACGAGCAGTACTTC	CSAAWAGGARAYEQYF
many	TRBJ1-5	TRBV29-1	TRBD1	TGCAGCGTTTCCTTCGACAGGGTCCAGCCCCAGCATTTT	CSVSFDRVQPQHF
many	TRBJ2-3	TRBV4-1	.	TGCGCCAGCAGCCAAGATTTTTGGGGGCAGACAGATACGCAGTATTTT	CASSQDFWGQTDTQYF
many	TRBJ1-4	TRBV7-2	.	TGTGCCAGCAGCGGACAAGCTAATGAAAAACTGTTTTTT	CASSGQANEKLFF
medium-sized	TRBJ2-1	TRBV5-1	TRBD2	TGCGCCAGCAGCCCGTCCCTAGCGGGTTCCTACAATGAGCAGTTCTTC	CASSPSLAGSYNEQFF
many	TRBJ2-1	TRBV4-2	TRBD2	TGTGCCAGCAGCCAAGGCCCCCAAGGACTAGCCTACAATGAGCAGTTCTTC	CASSQGPQGLAYNEQFF
many	TRBJ2-1	TRBV27	TRBD2	TGTGCCAGCTCTCGTGGCGGGAGGTGGAATGAGCAGTTCTTC	CASSRGGRWNEQFF
many	TRBJ1-5	TRBV6-2/TRBV6-3	.	TGTGCCAGCAGCCCCAATAGCAATCAGCCCCAGCATTTT	CASSPNSNQPQHF
few	TRBJ2-7	TRBV13	.	TGTGCCAGCAGCTTAGACGACCGGGGGCGGGCCGAGCAGTACTTC	CASSLDDRGRAEQYF